The T cell receptor (beta chain) described here comes from a study of T cell repertoires in cytomegalovirus infection. Germline CDR1 reads LNHDA; CDR2 reads SQIVND (reference sequence). The ends were cut back, 7 bases at V and 2 bases at J, with 11 bases in the middle. This CDR3 is 14 amino acids long. MiXCR, applied by TCRdb to the reads, yields one record per CDR3 protein. Found here are about 330,000 distinct CDR3 sequences, about 35% of them singletons; the top ten hold roughly 12%. In the case of this clonotype: Antigen unknown.

This sequence was found in a human donor in good health (CMV status not recorded). Some clones in this sample may be carry-over from other donors' samples. The sample was cultured PBMCs, taken from culture after CMV antigen stimulation. The chain is built from TRBV19 and TRBJ2-2, with D possibly TRBD2 on 5 matching bases. The CDR3 DNA reads TGTGCCAGTAAACCGGGATTTAACACCGGGGAGCTGTTTTTT. Its protein is CASKPGFNTGELFF.